A single sample is the source of the 26 T cell receptor beta chains below, sequenced in a study of T cell repertoires and Cas9 in healthy adults. Assay used: immunoSEQ multiplex PCR; TCRdb lists only in-frame clones, some missing. Of tens of thousands of clones listed, under 95% are singletons. Sequenced sample: CD4+ effector T cells (CD127+, CD25-, CD137-, CD154-) from PBMCs; culture status not recorded. The source is a human donor in good health.

This clone occurred once. This sequence joins TRBV2 and TRBJ2-5; D unresolved. Germline-derived CDR1 and CDR2 are SNHLY and FYNNEI. This CDR3 has 15 residues. Trimming cost V 1 base and J 5 bases, with 14 bases left between them. CDR3 nucleotides: TGTGCCAGCAGTGAAGGAATAGGAAGCTTTGAGACCCAGTACTTC. Amino acid sequence: CASSEGIGSFETQYF.

This chain connects TRBV6-1 to TRBJ1-2; TRBD1 agrees at 8 bases. The CDR3 runs 14 residues. V lost 6 bases and J lost 7; bases outside the gene matches: 10. Germline V gene lookup returns CDR1 MNHNS and CDR2 SASEGT. CDR3 residues: CASRYRTGKFGYTF. In nucleotides, the CDR3 is TGTGCCAGCAGGTACCGGACAGGGAAGTTTGGCTACACCTTC.

This clone was detected only a few times. The chain joins TRBV21-1 to TRBJ1-5. TRBV21-1 counts as a pseudogene. The CDR3 consists of 13 residues. This chain's CDR3 is CASSLGHNQPQHF. The CDR3 bases are TGTGCCAGCAGCCTCGGGCACAATCAGCCCCAGCATTTT.

The rearrangement joins TRBV7-8 to TRBJ2-3, with D perhaps matching TRBD1 or TRBD2 (5 bases each). CDR1 and CDR2 (germline): SGHVS, FQNEAQ. The CDR3 length is 16 residues. The germline V and J ends were trimmed by 7 bases and 6 bases, with 23 bases remaining between them. Here the CDR3 DNA reads TGTGCCAGCAACCGGGACGATTTCCCCACCACGGATACGCAGTATTTT. This encodes CASNRDDFPTTDTQYF.

V usage is TRBV28 and J usage is TRBJ2-6, with TRBD1 matching 10 bases. Germline V gene lookup returns CDR1 MDHEN and CDR2 SYDVKM. V was pared by 4 bases and J by 2 bases, with 5 bases of the junction left unmatched. CDR3 size: 17 residues. CDR3 sequence reads: CASSSTGGGTGANVLTF. Written as DNA, the CDR3 is TGTGCCAGCAGTTCGACAGGGGGCGGCACTGGGGCCAACGTCCTGACTTTC.

The chain recombines TRBV11-1 with TRBJ2-1, with 7 bases that match TRBD1. V shed 5 bases and J 9 bases; nucleotides not matched to a gene: 16. This CDR3 spans 16 amino acids. From germline, CDR1 is SGHAT and CDR2 FQDESV (reference sequence). CDR3 nucleotides: TGTGCCAGCAGCCTCCGGGACAGCTGGATCGTGGGTGAGCAGTTCTTC. It specifies CASSLRDSWIVGEQFF.

The chain is built from TRBV9 and TRBJ2-6, with D maybe TRBD1 (6 bases). The germline CDR1 and CDR2 sequences are SGDLS and YYNGEE. The ends were cut back, 4 bases at V and 0 bases at J, with 14 bases in the middle. There are 17 residues in the CDR3. This CDR3 is CASSLTGQSSGANVLTF. CDR3 bases: TGTGCCAGCAGCCTGACAGGCCAGAGCTCTGGGGCCAACGTCCTGACTTTC.

Only one count was recorded for this clone. This rearrangement joins TRBV7-2 to TRBJ1-1; D is uncertain. This CDR3 contains 14 residues. CDR1 and CDR2 from the germline V gene are SGHTA and FQGNSA. Trimming removed 5 bases at V and 0 bases at J, with 10 bases between. The CDR3 protein is CASSMRAVNTEAFF. CDR3 sequence (DNA): TGTGCCAGCAGCATGAGGGCCGTGAACACTGAAGCTTTCTTT. Complete variable domain (other parts from reference TRBV7-2 and TRBJ1-1): GAGVSQSPSNKVTEKGKDVELRCDPISGHTALYWYRQSLGQGLEFLIYFQGNSAPDKSGLPSDRFSAERTGGSVSTLTIQRTQQEDSAVYLCASSMRAVNTEAFFGQGTRLTVV.

The J gene is TRBJ2-5, the V gene TRBV19, with D perhaps matching TRBD1 or TRBD2 (5 bases each). The J call may be mistaken, given a closer DNA end match to TRBJ2-7. Germline V gene data show CDR1 as LNHDA and CDR2 as SQIVND (reference sequence). This CDR3 region has 13 residues. As DNA, the CDR3 is TGTGCCACCGGACCCCGGGGCTATCGCGAGCAGTACTTC. It is translated as CATGPRGYREQYF.

The rearrangement uses TRBV10-3 and TRBJ2-2; D is tentatively TRBD1 or TRBD2 (5 bases each). This CDR3 is 13 amino acids long. V shed 10 bases and J shed 4 bases, with 13 bases lying between them. CDR1 is ENHRY and CDR2 is SYGVKD in the germline V gene. The CDR3 protein is CATGPETTGELFF. In DNA, the CDR3 is TGTGCCACGGGGCCAGAGACCACCGGGGAGCTGTTTTTT.

The chain links TRBV4-3 to TRBJ1-3; tentative D call: TRBD1 (5 bases). There are 17 residues in the CDR3. The germline gives CDR1 LGHNA, CDR2 YSLEER. V gave up 0 bases and J gave up 2 bases, with 14 bases separating them. The CDR3: CASSQDRGRPAGNTIYF. DNA for the CDR3: TGCGCCAGCAGCCAAGATCGGGGGAGACCCGCTGGAAACACCATATATTTT.

In DNA, the CDR3 is TGTGCCAGTTCACCAGGAGATGCTAATGAAAAACTGTTTTTT. Protein: CASSPGDANEKLFF. The chain couples TRBV27 to TRBJ1-4; no clear D. In germline, CDR1 is MNHEY, CDR2 SMNVEV (reference sequence). The V and J ends lost 9 bases and 3 bases respectively, with 14 bases between them. The CDR3 runs 14 residues.

This clone was counted once. The V and J genes are TRBV5-5 and TRBJ1-4; D is unresolved. V dropped 0 bases and J dropped 5 bases, with 5 bases sitting between them. The length of the CDR3 is 13 residues. The V gene's germline CDR1 is SGHKS and CDR2 YYEKEE (reference sequence). CDR3 loop: CASSLGVNEKLFF. The CDR3 region has the DNA TGTGCCAGCAGCTTGGGGGTGAATGAAAAACTGTTTTTT.

This clone was seen a single time. The CDR3 nucleotides are TGCGCCAGCAAACCCCCGGGACTAGCGGGAGTAAACACCGGGGAGCTGTTTTTT. It encodes CASKPPGLAGVNTGELFF. This chain uses TRBV5-1 with TRBJ2-2; TRBD2 matches 14 bases. This CDR3 is built from 18 residues. CDR1 SGHRS and CDR2 YFSETQ come from the germline V gene. V lost 6 bases and J lost 2; bases outside the gene matches: 9.

The genes are TRBV30 and TRBJ1-4; 7 positions match TRBD1. The CDR3 is made up of 14 amino acids. Trimming at V came to 0 bases and at J to 10 bases, leaving 8 bases not matched to a gene. Germline V gene sequence: CDR1 GTSNPN, CDR2 SVGIG (reference sequence). Here the CDR3 DNA reads TGTGCCTGGAGTGTAAACAGGGGAATAGGAAAACTGTTTTTT. It is translated as CAWSVNRGIGKLFF. The variable domain in full, with the rest retrieved from reference TRBV30 and TRBJ1-4, is SQTIHQWPATLVQPVGSPLSLECTVEGTSNPNLYWYRQAAGRGLQLLFYSVGIGQISSEVPQNLSASRPQDRQFILSSKKLLLSDSGFYLCAWSVNRGIGKLFFGSGTQLSVL.

The rearrangement uses TRBV6-5 and TRBJ2-7; TRBD1 matches 7 bases. This CDR3 spans 11 amino acids. The germline CDR1 and CDR2 sequences are MNHEY and SVGAGI. V lost 9 bases, J lost 5 bases, and 4 bases stayed unmatched. The CDR3 DNA follows: TGTGCCAGGCACAGGGGACACGAGCAGTACTTC. Protein sequence: CARHRGHEQYF.

This chain connects TRBV29-1 to TRBJ2-1, with 7 positions matching TRBD1. The CDR3 is 14 amino acids. The trim removed 5 bases at V and 6 bases at J, leaving 10 bases unmatched. CDR1 is SQVTM, CDR2 ANQGSEA, per germline. As DNA, the CDR3 is TGCAGCGTTCCCGGACAGGCAAAGGGCAATGAGCAGTTCTTC. As protein: CSVPGQAKGNEQFF.

The CDR3 region has the DNA TGTGCCAGCTCACCACCAGGTATCACTGAAGCTTTCTTT. Its protein is CASSPPGITEAFF. The chain is built from TRBV18 and TRBJ1-1; D ambiguous. The CDR3 loop spans 13 amino acids. Germline CDR1 KGHSH, CDR2 LQKENI. Trimming took off 0 bases at V and 4 bases at J, with 6 bases between the two ends.

This chain joins TRBV7-6 and TRBJ1-5, with D tentatively TRBD1 (6 bases). The germline CDR1 and CDR2 sequences are SGHVS and FNYEAQ. V lost 1 base to trimming and J lost 2 bases, with 6 bases between them. The CDR3 has 14 residues. The CDR3 reads CASSLGTGNQPQHF. Here the CDR3 DNA reads TGTGCCAGCAGCTTAGGGACAGGCAATCAGCCCCAGCATTTT.

V usage is TRBV27 and J usage is TRBJ1-3; D remains ambiguous. This CDR3 is built from 13 residues. With 0 bases removed from V and 9 bases from J, the gap between germline ends came to 9 bases. Germline V lookup: CDR1 MNHEY, CDR2 SMNVEV (reference sequence). CDR3 sequence (DNA): TGTGCCAGCAGTTTATCCCCCAGCAGCACCATATATTTT. This sequence encodes CASSLSPSSTIYF.

This rearrangement joins TRBV2 to TRBJ2-5, with D unresolved. Deletions cut 7 bases from V and 1 base from J, with 4 bases between. CDR1 and CDR2 from the germline V gene are SNHLY and FYNNEI. The CDR3 loop spans 11 amino acids. Here the CDR3 DNA reads TGTGCCAGCAATATCCAAGAGACCCAGTACTTC. Protein: CASNIQETQYF.

In this sample, this clone turned up once. J is TRBJ2-3 and V is TRBV6-5; D could derive from TRBD1 or TRBD2 (6 bases each). The V and J ends lost 4 bases and 6 bases respectively, with 11 bases between them. CDR3 length equals 13 residues. The V gene's germline CDR1 is MNHEY and CDR2 SVGAGI. The CDR3 spells CASSLSGADTQYF. The CDR3 nucleotides are TGTGCCAGCAGTTTATCGGGGGCGGATACGCAGTATTTT.

The chain employs TRBV19 and TRBJ1-2; tentatively, D is TRBD1 (6 bases). Germline V CDR1 and CDR2: LNHDA, SQIVND (reference sequence). CDR3 size: 12 residues. The germline V and J ends were trimmed by 5 bases and 6 bases, with 10 bases remaining between them. This CDR3 reads CASSAQGHGYTF. CDR3 bases: TGTGCCAGTAGTGCACAGGGTCATGGCTACACCTTC.

V usage is TRBV5-1 and J usage is TRBJ2-1, with a possible D match to TRBD1 (6 bases). The CDR3 extends over 14 amino acids. Trimming removed 0 bases from V and 7 bases from J, with 11 bases in between. Per the germline V gene, CDR1 is SGHRS and CDR2 is YFSETQ. In DNA, the CDR3 is TGCGCCAGCAGCTTGGAAACAGGGTTTAATGAGCAGTTCTTC. Protein product: CASSLETGFNEQFF.

The chain combines TRBV7-2 with TRBJ1-5; 7 bases line up with TRBD1. The CDR3 covers 14 residues. Germline V gene lookup returns CDR1 SGHTA and CDR2 FQGNSA. V was clipped by 6 bases and J by 4 bases; unmatched bases: 6. This CDR3 is CASRRTGANQPQHF. For the CDR3, the DNA is TGTGCCAGCAGACGGACAGGTGCTAATCAGCCCCAGCATTTT.

This sequence joins TRBV28 and TRBJ2-5; TRBD2 is a possible D gene (5 bases). Trimming left V 7 bases short and J 3 bases short, with 9 bases between. The CDR3 is 12 amino acids. Germline lookup yields CDR1 MDHEN and CDR2 SYDVKM. In DNA form, the CDR3 reads TGTGCCAGCATGACGGGGAAAGAGACCCAGTACTTC. Translated, it gives CASMTGKETQYF.